This T cell receptor (beta chain) is from a study of long-term antiretroviral therapy in people with HIV. V lost 4 bases and J lost 5; bases outside the gene matches: 15. CDR3 size: 19 residues. Germline V lookup: CDR1 SGHDT, CDR2 YYEEEE. Overall study findings and caveats: Dominance of pre-ART expanded clones persisted, fluctuating and often declining after ART.

Investigators performed immunoSEQ version v3.0 at survey level. Measured with immunoSEQ multiplex PCR; TCRdb has only the in-frame clones, and not every one. The sample includes about 16,000 clones, just over 75% seen only once; the top ten take about 21%. For this clone: Its target is not known.

This clonotype originated in a man in his forties with HIV. The sequences come from unsorted PBMCs, collected 2.1 years after starting antiretroviral therapy. The rearrangement links TRBV5-6 to TRBJ2-3; 14 bases map to TRBD2. The CDR3 DNA sequence: TGTGCCAGCAGCCCCGGACTAGCGGGGGGTGCCGGGCGGCTAGATACGCAGTATTTT. Amino acid sequence: CASSPGLAGGAGRLDTQYF.